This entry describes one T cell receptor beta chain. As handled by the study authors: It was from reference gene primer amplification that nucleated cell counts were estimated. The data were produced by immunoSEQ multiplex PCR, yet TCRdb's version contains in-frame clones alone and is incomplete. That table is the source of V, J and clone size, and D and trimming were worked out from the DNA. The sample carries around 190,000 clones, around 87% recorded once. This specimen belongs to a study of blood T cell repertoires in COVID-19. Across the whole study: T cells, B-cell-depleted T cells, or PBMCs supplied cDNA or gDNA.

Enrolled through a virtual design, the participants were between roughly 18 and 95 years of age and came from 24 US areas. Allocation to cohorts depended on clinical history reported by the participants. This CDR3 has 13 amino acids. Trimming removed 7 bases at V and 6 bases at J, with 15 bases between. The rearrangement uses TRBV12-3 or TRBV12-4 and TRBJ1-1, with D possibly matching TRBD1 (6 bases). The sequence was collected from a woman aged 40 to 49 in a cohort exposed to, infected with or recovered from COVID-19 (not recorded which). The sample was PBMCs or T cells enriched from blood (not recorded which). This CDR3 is CASTPGQTSEAFF. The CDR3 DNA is TGTGCCAGCACCCCAGGACAGACTTCTGAAGCTTTCTTT.